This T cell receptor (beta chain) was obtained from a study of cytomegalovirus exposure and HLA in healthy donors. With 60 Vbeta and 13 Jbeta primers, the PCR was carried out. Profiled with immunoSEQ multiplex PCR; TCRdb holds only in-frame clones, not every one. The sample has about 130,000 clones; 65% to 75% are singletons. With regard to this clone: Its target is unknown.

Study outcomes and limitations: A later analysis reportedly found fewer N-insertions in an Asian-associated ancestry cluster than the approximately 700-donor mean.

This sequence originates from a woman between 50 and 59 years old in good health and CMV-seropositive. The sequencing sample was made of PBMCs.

The DNA for the CDR3 is TGTGCCAGCAGTCCCCCGGGGACCGGGGAGCTGTTTTTT. Translating it yields CASSPPGTGELFF. The chain uses TRBV6-5 and TRBJ2-2, with D perhaps TRBD2 (5 bases). Germline CDR1 is MNHEY and CDR2 is SVGAGI. CDR3 length: 13 residues. V gave up 5 bases and J gave up 5 bases, with 9 bases separating them.